This section outlines one T cell receptor (beta chain) sequence together with its context. There are many counts of this clonotype. What this receptor recognizes is not known. Qualities for individual bases were not recorded, and no much larger clone is one base off. The TCR beta CDR3 regions were amplified from the RNA transcripts. For the first round of RT-PCR on the TCR CDR3, the HTBI primer set was used together with the Qiagen OneStep RT-PCR kit. Libraries were constructed in a second round of multiplex PCR, after which size selection and purification were performed. Libraries were sequenced paired-end with 100 bp reads on an Illumina HiSeq2000. Per the original workflow: SOAPnuke was used to process the raw data, removing reads that contained adapters or uncalled bases, had a mean Phred below 15, or lacked an exact match to the constant primer or identifier. COPE v1.2.5 was used to merge high-quality paired reads, and clonotypes were defined as unique nucleotide sequences. MiTCR v1.1 was used to align clonotypes to the IMGT TRBV, TRBD and TRBJ reference segments. The analysis was restricted to V-J combinations with a frequency above 0.0001, which together covered 99.2% of the repertoires. A TCS score was defined as the ratio of F50 (clonal expansion) to E x V (chaos), with BLOSUM62-based TCRdist applied between CDR3 peptides within each V-J. Welch's t-statistics and random forest reduced 500 to 550 V-J features to 13, which were used in a naive Bayes classifier (R e1071). TCRdb handled the public reads itself, with Q25 trimming in fastp and clone calling in MiXCR, and kept productive beta chains. Identical CDR3 proteins give one entry, which carries the most common genes and DNA. For this entry, the V and J calls and clone size follow TCRdb and not the study's own pipeline. The sample data list around 340,000 distinct CDR3 sequences, and over 15% of these were observed just once. Approximately 35% of the sample comes from the top ten.

Graves' hyperthyroidism was defined as stable when no progression to ophthalmopathy occurred over 18 months of follow-up. Hyperthyroidism patients were newly diagnosed, had a disease duration of under 2 months, and were aged 18 to 65 years. The study excluded patients with uncontrolled infections, other autoimmune diseases, pregnancy or lactation. Diagnoses were established on the basis of clinical symptoms, serum thyroxine and TRAb, thyroid ultrasound, and orbital computed tomography. PBMCs were separated from 7.5 to 10 ml of fresh peripheral blood using Ficoll-Paque density gradient centrifugation. Trizol reagent was used to extract total RNA, and RNA quality was then checked on an Agilent 2100 Bioanalyzer. These data are taken from a study of T cells in Graves' hyperthyroidism and ophthalmopathy (dated by TCRdb to about 2019). At the level of the whole study: Peripheral blood was collected at initial diagnosis, before any treatment. After sampling, hyperthyroidism patients received methimazole starting at 30 mg daily, and ophthalmopathy patients received high-dose intravenous methylprednisolone. An independent validation cohort of 18 to 20 hyperthyroidism patients and about 16 patients who later progressed to ophthalmopathy tested prospective prediction of ophthalmopathy. The 75 to 100 discovery patients were randomly divided into training and test sets at a 7:3 ratio. TCR Vbeta CDR3 sequencing of roughly 140 peripheral blood samples (about 45 ophthalmopathy, about 80 hyperthyroidism and approximately 17 progressor patients) is reported in the paper. Thyroid tissue and blood T-cell repertoires from six Graves' hyperthyroidism patients were also compared in the study. To identify distinguishing TCR V-J signatures, a discovery cohort of about a hundred patients was used, comprising 43 with Graves' ophthalmopathy and some 60 with stable Graves' hyperthyroidism.

General conclusions and limits of the study: Most expanded thyroid clonotypes (frequency above 0.001) were also detected in blood, suggesting blood repertoires may reflect thyroid immune responses. In validation, the model predicted progression to ophthalmopathy with approximately 69% sensitivity and 72% to 85% specificity, a median of 6.5 months before onset. Sample size was not statistically predetermined, and blinding of investigators to group allocation was not performed. A model built on a 13 V-J signature distinguished ophthalmopathy from stable hyperthyroidism, reaching about 88% sensitivity and about 81% specificity in cross-validation and 80%/75% in testing.

A distance of 18 bases separates the germline ends of V and J, which lose 8 bases and 3 bases respectively. CDR1 and CDR2, looked up from the germline V gene, are SQVTM and ANQGSEA. Reading from cysteine to phenylalanine, the CDR3 counts 14 amino acids. The kept DNA is CDR3 alone, 42 bases in frame from the first base. Sequences were obtained from blood. The sequence derives from a man aged 25 to 40 with Graves' hyperthyroidism. The rearranged segments are TRBV29-1 and TRBJ2-3; the best D guess is TRBD1, with 7 bases matching. The CDR3 reads CSTARGDPTDTQYF. The DNA sequence is given as TGCAGCACGGCCAGGGGGGATCCGACAGATACGCAGTATTTT.